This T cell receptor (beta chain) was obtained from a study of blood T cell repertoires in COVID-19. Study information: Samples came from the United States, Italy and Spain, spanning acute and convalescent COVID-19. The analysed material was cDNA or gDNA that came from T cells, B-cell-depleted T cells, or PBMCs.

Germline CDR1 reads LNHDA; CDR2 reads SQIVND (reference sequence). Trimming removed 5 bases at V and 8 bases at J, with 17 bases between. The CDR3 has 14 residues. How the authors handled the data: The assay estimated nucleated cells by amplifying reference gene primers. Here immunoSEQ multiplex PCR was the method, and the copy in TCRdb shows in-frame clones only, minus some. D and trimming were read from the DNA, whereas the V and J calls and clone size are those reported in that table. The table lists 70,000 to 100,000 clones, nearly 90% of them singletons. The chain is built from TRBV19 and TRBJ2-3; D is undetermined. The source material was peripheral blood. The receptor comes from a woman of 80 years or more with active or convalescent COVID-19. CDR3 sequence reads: CASSHPLVASTQYF. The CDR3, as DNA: TGTGCCAGTAGTCACCCATTAGTTGCGAGTACGCAGTATTTT.